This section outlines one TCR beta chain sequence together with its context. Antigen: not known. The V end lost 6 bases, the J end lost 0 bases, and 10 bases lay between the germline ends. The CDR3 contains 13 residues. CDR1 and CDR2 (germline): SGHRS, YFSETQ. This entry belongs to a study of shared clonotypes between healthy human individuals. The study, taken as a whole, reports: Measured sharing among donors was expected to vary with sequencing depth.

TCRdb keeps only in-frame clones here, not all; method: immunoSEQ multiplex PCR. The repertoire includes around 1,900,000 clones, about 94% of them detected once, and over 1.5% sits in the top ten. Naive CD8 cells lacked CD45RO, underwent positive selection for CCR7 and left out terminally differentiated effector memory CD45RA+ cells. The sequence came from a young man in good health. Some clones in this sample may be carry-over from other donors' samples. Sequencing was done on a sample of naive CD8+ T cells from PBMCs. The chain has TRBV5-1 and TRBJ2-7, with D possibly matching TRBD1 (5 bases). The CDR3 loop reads CASTHDSSYEQYF. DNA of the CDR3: TGCGCCAGCACCCATGACAGCTCCTACGAGCAGTACTTC.